Listed below are T cell receptor beta chains from one sample, sequenced in a study of graft-versus-host responses after intestinal transplantation. The method was immunoSEQ multiplex PCR; TCRdb's version includes in-frame clones alone and lacks a portion of them. Of roughly 97,000 clones detected, 90% appear once; the ten largest clones hold around 16%. The source was PBMCs, collected about 460 days after intestinal transplant. These receptors all come from a human patient who received an intestinal transplant, so some T cells may come from the graft donor. The CDR3 runs from the conserved cysteine through the conserved F or W. The D gene is left open where the match is weak. Clone size is stated in some rows and not others, as once, few, many or a class when expanded.

>NA|NA|TRBJ1-2|TRBV14
TGTGCCAGCAGCCACCCAGGCTATGGCTACACCTTC
CASSHPGYGYTF
>NA|NA|TRBJ1-1|TRBV18
TGTGCCAGCTCACCACCGGAGGGGATAGAAGAAGCTTTCTTT
CASSPPEGIEEAFF
>NA|few|TRBJ2-2|TRBV6-4
TGTGCCAGCAGTGACGGGACTAACACCGGGGAGCTGTTTTTT
CASSDGTNTGELFF
>NA|once|TRBJ1-3|TRBV19
TGTGCCAGTAGCCTTCTGTCTGGAAACACCATATATTTT
CASSLLSGNTIYF
>NA|NA|TRBJ2-7|TRBV10-3
TGTGCCATCAGTCCCAACCCCAGGGCTAAAGGGGCCTACGAGCAGTACTTC
CAISPNPRAKGAYEQYF
>NA|NA|TRBJ1-1|TRBV6-1
TGTGCCAGCAGTGAAGGACTTTCGGGCACTGAAGCTTTCTTT
CASSEGLSGTEAFF
>TRBD1|NA|TRBJ1-1|TRBV5-1
TGCGCCAGCAGCTTAGGGCAGGGGGCTGGTAAGAACACTGAAGCTTTCTTT
CASSLGQGAGKNTEAFF
>NA|NA|TRBJ2-1|TRBV10-3
TGTGCCATCAGTGGTCGGGAAGGTATGGTAAATGAGCAGTTCTTC
CAISGREGMVNEQFF
>NA|few|TRBJ2-7|TRBV10-3
TGTGCCATCAGTCCGGTCGGTAACAGCGAGCAGTACTTC
CAISPVGNSEQYF
>NA|once|TRBJ1-1|TRBV9
TGTGCCAGCGGAAAGGGGGGGAGCACTGAAGCTTTCTTT
CASGKGGSTEAFF
>NA|NA|TRBJ2-7|TRBV5-1
TGCGCCAGCAGCTTCGGGGGCGTCTCCTACGAGCAGTACTTC
CASSFGGVSYEQYF
>NA|NA|TRBJ2-7|TRBV6-5
TGTGCCAGCAGCCCCTATCCGGGGGTCCAGTACTTC
CASSPYPGVQYF
>TRBD1|once|TRBJ1-1|TRBV5-4
TGTGCCAGCAGCGTATACAGGGGCTGGGGCACTGAAGCTTTCTTT
CASSVYRGWGTEAFF
>NA|NA|TRBJ2-7|TRBV4-1
TGCGCCAGCAGCCAAGATTTCGCGGGCTACGAGCAGTACTTC
CASSQDFAGYEQYF
>TRBD2|NA|TRBJ2-3|TRBV5-4
TGTGCCAGCACCCGGGGGGGCCCAGATACGCAGTATTTT
CASTRGGPDTQYF
>NA|few|TRBJ2-7|TRBV5-5
TGTGCCAGCAGCTTGGCCAGGGAAGTCGAGCAGTACTTC
CASSLAREVEQYF
>TRBD1|NA|TRBJ2-7|TRBV7-3
TGTGCCAGCAGCTTAACAGGACAGGGGGTCTGGTACGAGCAGTACTTC
CASSLTGQGVWYEQYF
>NA|NA|TRBJ2-5|TRBV4-1
TGCGCCAGCAGCCAAGGCGGCGGGGCGGGAGAGACCCAGTACTTC
CASSQGGGAGETQYF
>NA|NA|TRBJ1-3|TRBV9
TGTGCCAGCGGACAACCGACCGGGTTAAACACCATATATTTT
CASGQPTGLNTIYF
>NA|NA|TRBJ2-5|TRBV7-2
TGTGCCAGCAGCTTAGGAGGGGGAGGCGGAGAGACCCAGTACTTC
CASSLGGGGGETQYF
>TRBD2|NA|TRBJ2-5|TRBV4-2
TGTGCCAGCAGCCCCGAGACTAGCGAGGCACCGGCCCAGTACTTC
CASSPETSEAPAQYF
>NA|NA|TRBJ1-2|TRBV4-1
TGCGCCAGCAGCCAAGATCCGGGGATGAACTATGGCTACACCTTC
CASSQDPGMNYGYTF
>NA|NA|TRBJ1-5|TRBV25-1
TGTGCCAGCAGTGACCGGGGACACGTGGGCAATCAGCCCCAGCATTTT
CASSDRGHVGNQPQHF
>NA|NA|TRBJ1-5|TRBV30
TGTGCCTGGAGTCTCTTACAGGGCGGCAATCAGCCCCAGCATTTT
CAWSLLQGGNQPQHF
>TRBD2|once|TRBJ2-1|TRBV7-9
TGTGCCAGCAGCTTAGTGGGGGGGTCCCATGAGCAGTTCTTC
CASSLVGGSHEQFF
>TRBD1|NA|TRBJ1-1|TRBV29-1
TGCAGCGTTGCTCGACAGGGGGCGCGGGAGACTGAAGCTTTCTTT
CSVARQGARETEAFF
>NA|NA|TRBJ1-1|TRBV2
TGTGCCAGCAGTAAGGAGGGGGTGGGCACTGAAGCTTTCTTT
CASSKEGVGTEAFF
>NA|NA|TRBJ1-2|TRBV5-4
TGTGCCAGCAGGTCGAATCCGGGGGTCTTCTATGGCTACACCTTC
CASRSNPGVFYGYTF
>NA|once|TRBJ1-5|TRBV5-6
TGTGCCAGCAGCGACGGGAGCAATCAGCCCCAGCATTTT
CASSDGSNQPQHF
>NA|NA|TRBJ2-7|TRBV6-5
TGTGCCAGCAGTAAAAGAGACGGGCCCTACGAGCAGTACTTC
CASSKRDGPYEQYF
>TRBD1|NA|TRBJ1-3|TRBV18
TGTGCCAGCTCACCACGCCCTCTACTGACAGGGTGGCTGGGAAACACCATATATTTT
CASSPRPLLTGWLGNTIYF
>NA|NA|TRBJ2-7|TRBV9
TGTGCCAGCAGCGAACACCCGACAGGTCACTACGAGCAGTACTTC
CASSEHPTGHYEQYF
>NA|NA|TRBJ2-7|TRBV2
TGTGCCAGCAGTGATGCCCTGGGTTCCCTTAGCTCCTACGAGCAGTACTTC
CASSDALGSLSSYEQYF
>NA|NA|TRBJ2-7|TRBV27
TGTGCCAGCAGCCCGGGACAAGTATACGAGCAGTACTTC
CASSPGQVYEQYF
>NA|NA|TRBJ2-7|TRBV6-6
TGTGCCAGCAGTTACTACAGATCCTACGAGCAGTACTTC
CASSYYRSYEQYF
>NA|NA|TRBJ1-1|TRBV9
TGTGCCAGCAGCATCGGATCGGGGTTAAGTCTCACTGAAGCTTTCTTT
CASSIGSGLSLTEAFF
>NA|NA|TRBJ1-2|TRBV5-4
TGTGCCAGCAGCTTGGACAGGTTTCTCCATGGCTACACCTTC
CASSLDRFLHGYTF
>NA|NA|TRBJ2-2|TRBV7-3
TGTGCCAGCAGCCTCCCAGGCAGGGAGCTGTTTTTT
CASSLPGRELFF
>NA|NA|TRBJ2-6|TRBV7-3
TGTGCCAGCAGCCCAGGGTATGGGGCCAACGTCCTGACTTTC
CASSPGYGANVLTF
>NA|NA|TRBJ2-2|TRBV6-1
TGTGCCAGCAGTGGGGAGACCGGGGAGCTGTTTTTT
CASSGETGELFF
>NA|NA|TRBJ2-3|TRBV10-3
TGTGCCATCAGGGGGGGCACAGATACGCAGTATTTT
CAIRGGTDTQYF
>TRBD2|NA|TRBJ2-5|TRBV5-4
TGTGCCAGCAGCCATAGCGGGGATCAAGAGACCCAGTACTTC
CASSHSGDQETQYF
>NA|NA|TRBJ1-6|TRBV19
TGTGCCAGTACCCAATACCTCGGACCGGTTGATAATTCACCCCTCCACTTT
CASTQYLGPVDNSPLHF
>TRBD2|NA|TRBJ2-7|TRBV27
TGTGCCAGCAGTTCCACTAGCGGGTCCTCCTACGAGCAGTACTTC
CASSSTSGSSYEQYF
>TRBD1|NA|TRBJ2-7|TRBV5-1
TGCGCCAGCAGCTGGGACAGGGATGATACCTACGAGCAGTACTTC
CASSWDRDDTYEQYF
>NA|NA|TRBJ2-3|TRBV18
TGTGCCAGCTCACCCTGGGACACCACTGCCCTCCCGTATTTT
CASSPWDTTALPYF
>NA|few|TRBJ1-1|TRBV5-1
TGCGCCAGCACGGGACAATTGAACACTGAAGCTTTCTTT
CASTGQLNTEAFF
>TRBD1|NA|TRBJ2-1|TRBV11-3
TGTGCCAGCAGTCGGACAGGGGATTACAATGAGCAGTTCTTC
CASSRTGDYNEQFF
>NA|NA|TRBJ2-1|TRBV11-3
TGTGCCAGCAGCTTAGGGGGTTCAGTAGGTGAGCAGTTCTTC
CASSLGGSVGEQFF
>NA|NA|TRBJ1-5|TRBV6-1
TGTGCCCCCGCCTCCAAGGGCCTCCAGCCCCAGCATTTT
CAPASKGLQPQHF
>NA|NA|TRBJ2-2|TRBV5-1
TGCGCCAGCAGCTTGGGGACTACGAACACCGGGGAGCTGTTTTTT
CASSLGTTNTGELFF
>TRBD1|NA|TRBJ2-7|TRBV19
TGTGCCAGTACGGGGTGCTCTCCGGGACAGCCTACCTACGAGCAGTACTTC
CASTGCSPGQPTYEQYF